What follows is one TCR beta chain and its context. Its antigen is unknown. The data were obtained in a study of cytomegalovirus exposure and HLA in healthy donors. The study, taken as a whole, reports: Researchers reportedly found TCR beta sequences accurately predicted most subjects' HLA-A and HLA-B alleles.

There are 15 residues in the CDR3. V gave up 4 bases and J gave up 5 bases, with 17 bases separating them. In germline, CDR1 is MNHEY, CDR2 SMNVEV (reference sequence). Primers for the PCR totalled 60 Vbeta and 13 Jbeta. Clones were sequenced by immunoSEQ multiplex PCR, and TCRdb holds only the in-frame ones, with some missing. The table records fewer than 200,000 clones, more than 80% of them present only once. This receptor was obtained from a woman aged 18-29 years in good health and CMV-seronegative. Sequencing was done on a sample of PBMCs. This rearrangement joins TRBV27 to TRBJ2-5; D perhaps matches TRBD2 (5 bases). The CDR3 nucleotides are TGTGCCAGCAGTTCCCCCCAACGAGGGTGGGAGACCCAGTACTTC. Translating it yields CASSSPQRGWETQYF.